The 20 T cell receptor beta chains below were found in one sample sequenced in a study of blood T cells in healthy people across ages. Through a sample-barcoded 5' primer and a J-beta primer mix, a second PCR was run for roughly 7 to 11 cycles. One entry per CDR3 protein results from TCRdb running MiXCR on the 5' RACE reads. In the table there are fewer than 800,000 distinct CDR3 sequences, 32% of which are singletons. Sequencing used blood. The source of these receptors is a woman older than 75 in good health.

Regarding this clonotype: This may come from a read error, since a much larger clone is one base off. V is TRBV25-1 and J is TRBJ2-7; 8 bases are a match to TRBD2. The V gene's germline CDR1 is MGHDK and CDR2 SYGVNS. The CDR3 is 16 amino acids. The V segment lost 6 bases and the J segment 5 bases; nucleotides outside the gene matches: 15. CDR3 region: CASSLRGVAGSDEQYF. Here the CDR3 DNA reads TGTGCCAGCAGCCTAAGAGGGGTAGCGGGGAGCGACGAGCAGTACTTC.

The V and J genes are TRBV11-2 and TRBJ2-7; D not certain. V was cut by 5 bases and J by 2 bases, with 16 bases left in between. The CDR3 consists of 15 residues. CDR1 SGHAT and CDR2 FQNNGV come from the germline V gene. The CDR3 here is CASSPARQLPYEQYF. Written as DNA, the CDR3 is TGTGCCAGCAGCCCCGCGCGGCAGTTACCCTACGAGCAGTACTTC. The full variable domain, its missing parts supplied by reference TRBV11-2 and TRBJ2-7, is EAGVAQSPRYKIIEKRQSVAFWCNPISGHATLYWYQQILGQGPKLLIQFQNNGVVDDSQLPKDRFSAERLKGVDSTLKIQPAKLEDSAVYLCASSPARQLPYEQYFGPGTRLTVT.

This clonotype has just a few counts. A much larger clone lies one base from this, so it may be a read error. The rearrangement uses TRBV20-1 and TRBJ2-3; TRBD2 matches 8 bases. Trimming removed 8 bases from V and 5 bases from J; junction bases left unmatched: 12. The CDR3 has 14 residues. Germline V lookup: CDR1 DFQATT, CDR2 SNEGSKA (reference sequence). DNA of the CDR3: TGCAGTCTGGCCATAACGGGGGGGGGAGATACGCAGTATTTT. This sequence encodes CSLAITGGGDTQYF.

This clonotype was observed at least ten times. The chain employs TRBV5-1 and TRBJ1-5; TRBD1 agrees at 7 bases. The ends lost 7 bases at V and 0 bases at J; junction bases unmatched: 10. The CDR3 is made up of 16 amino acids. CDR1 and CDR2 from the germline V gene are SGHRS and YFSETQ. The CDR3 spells CASGTTGADSNQPQHF. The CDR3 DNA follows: TGCGCCAGCGGAACTACAGGGGCCGATAGCAATCAGCCCCAGCATTTT.

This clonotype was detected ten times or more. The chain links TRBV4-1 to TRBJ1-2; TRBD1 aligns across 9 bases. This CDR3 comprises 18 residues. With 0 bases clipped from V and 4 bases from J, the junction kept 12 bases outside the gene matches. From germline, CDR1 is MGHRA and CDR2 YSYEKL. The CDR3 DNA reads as TGCGCCAGCAGCCAAGATTTGTCAGGGACAGGGTTACCCTATGGCTACACCTTC. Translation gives CASSQDLSGTGLPYGYTF.

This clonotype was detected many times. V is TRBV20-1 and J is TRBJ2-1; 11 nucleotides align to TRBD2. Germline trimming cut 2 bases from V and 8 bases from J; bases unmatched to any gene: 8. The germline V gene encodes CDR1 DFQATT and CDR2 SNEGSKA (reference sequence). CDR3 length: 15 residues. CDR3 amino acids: CSARPLAGGVYEQFF. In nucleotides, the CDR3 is TGCAGTGCTAGACCGTTAGCGGGGGGGGTCTATGAGCAGTTCTTC.

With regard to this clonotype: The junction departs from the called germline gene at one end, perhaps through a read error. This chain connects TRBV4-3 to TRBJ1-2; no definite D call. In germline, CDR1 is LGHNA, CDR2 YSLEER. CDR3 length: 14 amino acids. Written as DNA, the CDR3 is TGCGCCAGCGGCCAAGATGGGAGGGACTATGGCTACACCTTC. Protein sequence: CASGQDGRDYGYTF.

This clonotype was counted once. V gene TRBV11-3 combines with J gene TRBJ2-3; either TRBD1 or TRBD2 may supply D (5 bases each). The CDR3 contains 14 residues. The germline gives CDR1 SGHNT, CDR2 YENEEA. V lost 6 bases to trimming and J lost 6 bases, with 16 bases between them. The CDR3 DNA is TGTGCCAGCAGTTCAAGGGGAGTCTGGGATACGCAGTATTTT. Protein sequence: CASSSRGVWDTQYF.

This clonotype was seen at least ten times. The CDR3 region has the DNA TGTGCCATCAAGGGCACCGGGACTAGCGGGACTAAGAGCTCCTACAATGAGCAGTTCTTC. Translating gives CAIKGTGTSGTKSSYNEQFF. J is TRBJ2-1 and V is TRBV10-3, with 13 nucleotides matching TRBD2. The V and J ends lost 7 bases and 0 bases, in that order; junction bases with no gene match: 15. The germline V gene has CDR1 ENHRY and CDR2 SYGVKD. The CDR3 has 20 amino acids.

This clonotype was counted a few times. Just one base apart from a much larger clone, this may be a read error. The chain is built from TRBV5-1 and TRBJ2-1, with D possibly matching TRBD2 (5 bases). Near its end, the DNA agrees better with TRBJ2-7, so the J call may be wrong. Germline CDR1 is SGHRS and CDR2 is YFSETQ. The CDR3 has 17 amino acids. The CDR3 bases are TGCGCCACCCGGTTCTCGACTACACCGAGCTCCTACAATGAGCAGTACTTC. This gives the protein CATRFSTTPSSYNEQYF.

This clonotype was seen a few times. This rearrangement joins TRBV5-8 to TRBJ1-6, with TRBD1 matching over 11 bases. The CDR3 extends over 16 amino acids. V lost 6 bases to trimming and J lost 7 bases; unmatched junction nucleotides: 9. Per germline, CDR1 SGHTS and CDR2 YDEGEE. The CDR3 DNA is TGTGCCAGCACCCTACCGGGGACAGGGGGAAATTCACCCCTCCACTTT. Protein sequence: CASTLPGTGGNSPLHF.

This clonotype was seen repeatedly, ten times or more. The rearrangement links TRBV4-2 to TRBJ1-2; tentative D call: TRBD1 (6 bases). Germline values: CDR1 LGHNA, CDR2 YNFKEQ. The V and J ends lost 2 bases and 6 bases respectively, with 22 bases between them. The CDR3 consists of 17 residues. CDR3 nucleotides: TGTGCCAGCAGCCAATCAATTTCCCTCAGGGGTTCGGATGGCTACACCTTC. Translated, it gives CASSQSISLRGSDGYTF.

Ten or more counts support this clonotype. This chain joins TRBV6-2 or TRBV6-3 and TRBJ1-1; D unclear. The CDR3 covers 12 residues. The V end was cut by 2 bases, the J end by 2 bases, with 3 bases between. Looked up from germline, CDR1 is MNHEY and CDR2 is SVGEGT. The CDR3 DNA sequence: TGTGCCAGCAGTTACATTAACACTGAAGCTTTCTTT. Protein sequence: CASSYINTEAFF.

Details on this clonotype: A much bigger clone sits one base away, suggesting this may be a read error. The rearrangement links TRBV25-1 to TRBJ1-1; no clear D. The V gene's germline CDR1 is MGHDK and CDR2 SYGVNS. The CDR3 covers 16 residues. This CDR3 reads CASCEAVFGGNTEAFF. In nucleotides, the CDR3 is TGTGCCAGCTGTGAGGCGGTCTTCGGCGGTAACACTGAAGCTTTCTTT. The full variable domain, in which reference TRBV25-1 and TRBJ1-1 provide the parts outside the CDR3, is EADIYQTPRYLVIGTGKKITLECSQTMGHDKMYWYQQDPGMELHLIHYSYGVNSTEKGDLSSESTVSRIRTEHFPLTLESARPSHTSQYLCASCEAVFGGNTEAFFGQGTRLTVV.

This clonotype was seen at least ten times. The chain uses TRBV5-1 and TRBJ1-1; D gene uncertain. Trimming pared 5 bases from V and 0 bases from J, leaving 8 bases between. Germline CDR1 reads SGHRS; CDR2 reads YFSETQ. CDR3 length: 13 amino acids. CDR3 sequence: CASRVGMNTEAFF. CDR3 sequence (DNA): TGCGCCAGCAGGGTGGGGATGAACACTGAAGCTTTCTTT.

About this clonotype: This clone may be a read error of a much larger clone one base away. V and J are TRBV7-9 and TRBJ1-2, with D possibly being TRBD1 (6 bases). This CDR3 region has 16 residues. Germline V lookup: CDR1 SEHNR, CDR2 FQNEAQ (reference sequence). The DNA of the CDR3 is TGTTCCAGCAGCTTAGCGTACAGGGCAACTAACTATGGCTACACCTTC. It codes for CSSSLAYRATNYGYTF.

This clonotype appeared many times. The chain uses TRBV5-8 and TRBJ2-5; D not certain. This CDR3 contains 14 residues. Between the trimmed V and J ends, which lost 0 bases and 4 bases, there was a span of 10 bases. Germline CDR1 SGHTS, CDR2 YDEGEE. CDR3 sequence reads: CASSLAIGRETQYF. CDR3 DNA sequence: TGTGCCAGCAGCTTGGCGATCGGCCGAGAGACCCAGTACTTC.

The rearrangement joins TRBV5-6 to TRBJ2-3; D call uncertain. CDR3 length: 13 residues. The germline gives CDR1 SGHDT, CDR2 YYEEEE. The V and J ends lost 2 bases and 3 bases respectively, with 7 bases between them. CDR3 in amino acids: CASSFTRTDTQYF. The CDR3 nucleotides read TGTGCCAGCAGCTTTACTCGGACAGATACGCAGTATTTT.

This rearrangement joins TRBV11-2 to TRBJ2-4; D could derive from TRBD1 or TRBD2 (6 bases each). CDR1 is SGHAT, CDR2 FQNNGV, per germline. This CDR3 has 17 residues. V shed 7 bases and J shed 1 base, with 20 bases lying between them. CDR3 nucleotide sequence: TGTGCCAGCACGAGTATCCTTGGGGGGCCGGCCAAAAACATTCAGTACTTC. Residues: CASTSILGGPAKNIQYF. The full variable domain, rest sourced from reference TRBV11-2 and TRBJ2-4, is EAGVAQSPRYKIIEKRQSVAFWCNPISGHATLYWYQQILGQGPKLLIQFQNNGVVDDSQLPKDRFSAERLKGVDSTLKIQPAKLEDSAVYLCASTSILGGPAKNIQYFGAGTRLSVL.

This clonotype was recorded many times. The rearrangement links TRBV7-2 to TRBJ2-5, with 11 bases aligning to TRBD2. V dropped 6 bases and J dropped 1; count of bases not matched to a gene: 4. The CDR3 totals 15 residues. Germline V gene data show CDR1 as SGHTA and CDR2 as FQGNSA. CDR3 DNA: TGTGCCAGCAGTCCCCTAGCGGGGGGCCAAGAGACCCAGTACTTC. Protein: CASSPLAGGQETQYF. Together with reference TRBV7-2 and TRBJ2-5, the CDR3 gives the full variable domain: GAGVSQSPSNKVTEKGKDVELRCDPISGHTALYWYRQSLGQGLEFLIYFQGNSAPDKSGLPSDRFSAERTGGSVSTLTIQRTQQEDSAVYLCASSPLAGGQETQYFGPGTRLLVL.